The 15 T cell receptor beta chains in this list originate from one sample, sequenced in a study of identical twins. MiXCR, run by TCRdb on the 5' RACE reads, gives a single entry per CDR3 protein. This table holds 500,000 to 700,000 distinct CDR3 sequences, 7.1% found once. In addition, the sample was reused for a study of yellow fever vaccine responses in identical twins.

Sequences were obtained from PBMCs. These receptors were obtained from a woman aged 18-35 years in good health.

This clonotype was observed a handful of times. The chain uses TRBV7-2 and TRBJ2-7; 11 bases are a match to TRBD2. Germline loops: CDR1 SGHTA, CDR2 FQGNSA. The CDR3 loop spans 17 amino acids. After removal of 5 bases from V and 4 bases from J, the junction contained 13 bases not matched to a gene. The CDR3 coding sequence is TGTGCCAGCAGCCCCGAGGCTAGCGGGAGGATATGGTACGAGCAGTACTTC. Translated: CASSPEASGRIWYEQYF. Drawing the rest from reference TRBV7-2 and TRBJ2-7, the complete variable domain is GAGVSQSPSNKVTEKGKDVELRCDPISGHTALYWYRQSLGQGLEFLIYFQGNSAPDKSGLPSDRFSAERTGGSVSTLTIQRTQQEDSAVYLCASSPEASGRIWYEQYFGPGTRLTVT.

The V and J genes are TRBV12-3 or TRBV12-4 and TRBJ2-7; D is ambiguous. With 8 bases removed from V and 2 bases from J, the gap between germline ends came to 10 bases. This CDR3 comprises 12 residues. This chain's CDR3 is CASALPPYEQYF. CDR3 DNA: TGTGCCAGCGCTCTGCCACCCTACGAGCAGTACTTC.

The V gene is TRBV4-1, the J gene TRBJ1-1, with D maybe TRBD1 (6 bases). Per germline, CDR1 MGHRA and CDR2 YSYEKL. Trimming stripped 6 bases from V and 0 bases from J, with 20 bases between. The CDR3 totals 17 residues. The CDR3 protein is CASRRDPGGRMNTEAFF. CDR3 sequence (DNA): TGCGCCAGCAGACGTGACCCGGGGGGCCGTATGAACACTGAAGCTTTCTTT.

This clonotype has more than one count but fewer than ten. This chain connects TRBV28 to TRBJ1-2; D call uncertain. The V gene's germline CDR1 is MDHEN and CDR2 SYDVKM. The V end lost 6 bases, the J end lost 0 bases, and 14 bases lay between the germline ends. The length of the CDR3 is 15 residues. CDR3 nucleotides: TGTGCCAGCAGGCCCCACGGATTATCTAACTATGGCTACACCTTC. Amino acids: CASRPHGLSNYGYTF.

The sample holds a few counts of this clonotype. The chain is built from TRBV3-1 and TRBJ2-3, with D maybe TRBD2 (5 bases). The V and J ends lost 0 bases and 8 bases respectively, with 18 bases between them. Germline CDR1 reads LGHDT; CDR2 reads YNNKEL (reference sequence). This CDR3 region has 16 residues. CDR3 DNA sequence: TGTGCCAGCAGCCAAGAGAGGACTCGCTACGCCGGTACGCAGTATTTT. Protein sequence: CASSQERTRYAGTQYF.

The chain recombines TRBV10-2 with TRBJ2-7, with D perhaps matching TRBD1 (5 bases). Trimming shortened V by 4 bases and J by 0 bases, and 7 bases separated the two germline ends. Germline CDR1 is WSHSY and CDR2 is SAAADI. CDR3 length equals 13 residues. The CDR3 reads CASSVDSSYEQYV. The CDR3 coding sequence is TGCGCCAGCAGTGTTGACAGCTCCTACGAGCAGTACGTC.

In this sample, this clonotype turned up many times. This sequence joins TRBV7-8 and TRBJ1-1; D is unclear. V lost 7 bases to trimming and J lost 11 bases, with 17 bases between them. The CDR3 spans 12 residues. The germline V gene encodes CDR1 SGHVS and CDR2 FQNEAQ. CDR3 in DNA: TGTGCCAGCACCAATACAGCGACGTCGGCTTTCTTT. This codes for CASTNTATSAFF.

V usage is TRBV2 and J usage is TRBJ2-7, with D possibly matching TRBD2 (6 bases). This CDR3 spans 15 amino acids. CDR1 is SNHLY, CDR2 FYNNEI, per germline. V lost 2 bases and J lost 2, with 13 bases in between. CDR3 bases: TGTGCCAGCAGTGAAATGCTAGCGCGGGCCTACGAGCAGTACTTC. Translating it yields CASSEMLARAYEQYF.

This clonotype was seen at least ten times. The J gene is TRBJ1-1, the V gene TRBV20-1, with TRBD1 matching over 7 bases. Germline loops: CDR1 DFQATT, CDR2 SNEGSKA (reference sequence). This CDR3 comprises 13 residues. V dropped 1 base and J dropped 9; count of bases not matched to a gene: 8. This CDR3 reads CSARGDRSYQAFF. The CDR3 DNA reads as TGCAGTGCTAGAGGGGACAGAAGCTACCAAGCTTTCTTT.

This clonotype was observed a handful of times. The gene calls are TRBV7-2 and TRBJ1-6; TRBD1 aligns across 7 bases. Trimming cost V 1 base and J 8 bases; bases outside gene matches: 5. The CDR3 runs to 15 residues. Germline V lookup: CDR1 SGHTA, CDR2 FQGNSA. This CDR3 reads CASSLGRGRYSPLHF. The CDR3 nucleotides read TGTGCCAGCAGCTTAGGGAGGGGGCGTTATTCACCCCTCCACTTT.

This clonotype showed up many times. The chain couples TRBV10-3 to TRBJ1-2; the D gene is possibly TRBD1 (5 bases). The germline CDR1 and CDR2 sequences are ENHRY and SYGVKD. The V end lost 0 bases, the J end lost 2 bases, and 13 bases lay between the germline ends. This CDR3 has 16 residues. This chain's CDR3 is CAISESRTLLNYGYTF. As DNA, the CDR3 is TGTGCCATCAGTGAGTCGAGGACACTACTCAACTATGGCTACACCTTC.

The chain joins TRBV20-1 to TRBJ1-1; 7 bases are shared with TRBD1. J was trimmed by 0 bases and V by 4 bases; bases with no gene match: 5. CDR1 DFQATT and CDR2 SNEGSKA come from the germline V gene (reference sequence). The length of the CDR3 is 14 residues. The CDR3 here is CSATQGGMNTEAFF. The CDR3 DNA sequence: TGCAGTGCTACCCAGGGGGGGATGAACACTGAAGCTTTCTTT.

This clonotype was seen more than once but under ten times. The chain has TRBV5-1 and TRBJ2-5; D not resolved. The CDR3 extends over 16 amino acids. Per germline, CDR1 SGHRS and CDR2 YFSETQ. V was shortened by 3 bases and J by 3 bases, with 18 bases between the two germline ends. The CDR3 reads CASSSATSTGKETQYF. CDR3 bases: TGCGCCAGCAGCTCGGCCACTTCGACTGGAAAAGAGACCCAGTACTTC. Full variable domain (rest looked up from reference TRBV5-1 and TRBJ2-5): KAGVTQTPRYLIKTRGQQVTLSCSPISGHRSVSWYQQTPGQGLQFLFEYFSETQRNKGNFPGRFSGRQFSNSRSEMNVSTLELGDSALYLCASSSATSTGKETQYFGPGTRLLVL.

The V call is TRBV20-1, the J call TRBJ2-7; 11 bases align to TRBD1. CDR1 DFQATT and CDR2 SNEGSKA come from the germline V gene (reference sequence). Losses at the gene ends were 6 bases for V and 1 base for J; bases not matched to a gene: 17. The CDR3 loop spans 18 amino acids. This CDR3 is CSATNPEAGTGGSYEQYF. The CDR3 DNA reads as TGCAGTGCAACGAACCCGGAAGCCGGGACAGGGGGGTCCTACGAGCAGTACTTC.

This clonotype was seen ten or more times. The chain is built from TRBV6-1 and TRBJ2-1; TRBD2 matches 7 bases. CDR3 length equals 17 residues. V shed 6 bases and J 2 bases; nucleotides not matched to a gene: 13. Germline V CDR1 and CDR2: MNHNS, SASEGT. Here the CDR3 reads CASSPYPFSGTYNEQFF. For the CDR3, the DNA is TGTGCCAGCAGCCCATACCCTTTCAGCGGGACCTACAATGAGCAGTTCTTC.